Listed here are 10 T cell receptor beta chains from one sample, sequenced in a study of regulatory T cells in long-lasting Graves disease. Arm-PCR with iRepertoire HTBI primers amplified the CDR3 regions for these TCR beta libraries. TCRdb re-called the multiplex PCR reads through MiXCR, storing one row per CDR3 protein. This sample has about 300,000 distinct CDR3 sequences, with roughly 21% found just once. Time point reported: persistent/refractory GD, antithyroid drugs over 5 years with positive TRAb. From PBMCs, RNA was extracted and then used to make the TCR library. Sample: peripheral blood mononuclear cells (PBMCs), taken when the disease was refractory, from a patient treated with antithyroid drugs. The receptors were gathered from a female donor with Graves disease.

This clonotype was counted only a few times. In DNA form, the CDR3 reads TGTGCCTGGAGTGTAGGGGGACCTGAAGCTTTCTTT. This sequence encodes CAWSVGGPEAFF. This chain connects TRBV30 to TRBJ1-1; D is possibly TRBD1 (6 bases). Germline V lookup: CDR1 GTSNPN, CDR2 SVGIG (reference sequence). Trimming cost V 0 bases and J 6 bases, with 8 bases left between them. The CDR3 spans 12 residues.

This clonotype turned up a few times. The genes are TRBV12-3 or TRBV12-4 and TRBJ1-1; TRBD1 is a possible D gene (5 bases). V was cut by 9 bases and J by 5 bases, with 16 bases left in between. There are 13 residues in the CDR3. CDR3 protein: CASGVGGGTEAFF. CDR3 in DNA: TGTGCCAGTGGGGTCGGGGGTGGAACTGAAGCTTTCTTT.

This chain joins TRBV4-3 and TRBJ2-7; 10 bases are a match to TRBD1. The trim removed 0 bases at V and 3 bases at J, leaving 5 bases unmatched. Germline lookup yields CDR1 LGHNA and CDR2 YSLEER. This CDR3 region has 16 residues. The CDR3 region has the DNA TGCGCCAGCAGCCAAGATTGGGGGGACAGGGGCTACGAGCAGTACTTC. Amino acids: CASSQDWGDRGYEQYF.

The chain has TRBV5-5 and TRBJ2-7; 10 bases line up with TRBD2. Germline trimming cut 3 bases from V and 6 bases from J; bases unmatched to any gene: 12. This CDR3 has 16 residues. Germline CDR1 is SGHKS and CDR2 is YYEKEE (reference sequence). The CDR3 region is CASSWGASGSLGEQYF. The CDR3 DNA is TGTGCCAGCAGCTGGGGGGCTAGCGGGAGTCTGGGCGAGCAGTACTTC.

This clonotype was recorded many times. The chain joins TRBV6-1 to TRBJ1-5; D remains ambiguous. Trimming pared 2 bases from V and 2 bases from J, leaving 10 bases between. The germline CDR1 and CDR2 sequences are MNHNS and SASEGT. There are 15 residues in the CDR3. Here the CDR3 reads CASSEFKVGNQPQHF. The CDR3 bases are TGTGCCAGCAGTGAATTTAAAGTTGGCAATCAGCCCCAGCATTTT.

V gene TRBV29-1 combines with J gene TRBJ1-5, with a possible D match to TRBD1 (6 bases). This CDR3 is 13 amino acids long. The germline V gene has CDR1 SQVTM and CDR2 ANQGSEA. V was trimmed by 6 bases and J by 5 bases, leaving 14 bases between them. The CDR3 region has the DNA TGCAGCGTCGCTGGGGGCCTGGATCAGCCCCAGCATTTT. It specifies CSVAGGLDQPQHF.

The CDR3 protein is CSARVQADSAQHF. The CDR3 region has the DNA TGCAGTGCTAGAGTACAGGCTGATTCAGCCCAGCATTTT. V and J are TRBV20-1 and TRBJ1-5; D may be TRBD1 (5 bases). Trimming took off 1 base at V and 11 bases at J, with 15 bases between the two ends. Germline values: CDR1 DFQATT, CDR2 SNEGSKA (reference sequence). This CDR3 comprises 13 residues.

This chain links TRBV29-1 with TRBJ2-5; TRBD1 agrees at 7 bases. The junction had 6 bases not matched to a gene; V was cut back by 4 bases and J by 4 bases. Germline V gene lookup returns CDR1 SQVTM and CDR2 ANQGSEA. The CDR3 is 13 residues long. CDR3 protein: CSVGGQGVETQYF. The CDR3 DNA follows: TGCAGCGTTGGCGGTCAGGGGGTAGAGACCCAGTACTTC.

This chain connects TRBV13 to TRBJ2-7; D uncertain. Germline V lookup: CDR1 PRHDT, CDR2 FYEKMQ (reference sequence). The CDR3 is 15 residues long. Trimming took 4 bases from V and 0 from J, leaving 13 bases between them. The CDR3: CASSSGLLGSYEQYF. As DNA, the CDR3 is TGTGCCAGCAGCTCAGGCCTGTTGGGCTCCTACGAGCAGTACTTC.

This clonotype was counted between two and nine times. CDR3 in amino acids: CSASNRQVYGYTF. The CDR3 nucleotides are TGCAGTGCTAGTAACAGGCAGGTCTATGGCTACACCTTC. This sequence joins TRBV20-1 and TRBJ1-2; maybe TRBD1 (5 bases). V dropped 3 bases and J dropped 4 bases, with 12 bases sitting between them. The CDR3 runs 13 residues. Germline V gene sequence: CDR1 DFQATT, CDR2 SNEGSKA (reference sequence).